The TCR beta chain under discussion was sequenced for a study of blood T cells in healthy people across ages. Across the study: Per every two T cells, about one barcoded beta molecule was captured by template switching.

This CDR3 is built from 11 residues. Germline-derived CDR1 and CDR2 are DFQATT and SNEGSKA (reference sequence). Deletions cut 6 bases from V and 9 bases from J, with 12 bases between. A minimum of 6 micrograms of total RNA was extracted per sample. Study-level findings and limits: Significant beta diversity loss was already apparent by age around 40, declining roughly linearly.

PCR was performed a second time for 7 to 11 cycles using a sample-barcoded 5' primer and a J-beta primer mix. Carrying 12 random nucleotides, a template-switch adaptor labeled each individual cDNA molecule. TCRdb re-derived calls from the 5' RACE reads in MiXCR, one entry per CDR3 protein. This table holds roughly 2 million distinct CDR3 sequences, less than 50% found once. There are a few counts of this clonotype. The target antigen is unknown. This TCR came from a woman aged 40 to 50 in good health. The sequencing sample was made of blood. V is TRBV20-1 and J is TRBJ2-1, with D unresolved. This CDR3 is CSAPTWGEQFF. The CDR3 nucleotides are TGCAGTGCCCCCACCTGGGGTGAGCAGTTCTTC.